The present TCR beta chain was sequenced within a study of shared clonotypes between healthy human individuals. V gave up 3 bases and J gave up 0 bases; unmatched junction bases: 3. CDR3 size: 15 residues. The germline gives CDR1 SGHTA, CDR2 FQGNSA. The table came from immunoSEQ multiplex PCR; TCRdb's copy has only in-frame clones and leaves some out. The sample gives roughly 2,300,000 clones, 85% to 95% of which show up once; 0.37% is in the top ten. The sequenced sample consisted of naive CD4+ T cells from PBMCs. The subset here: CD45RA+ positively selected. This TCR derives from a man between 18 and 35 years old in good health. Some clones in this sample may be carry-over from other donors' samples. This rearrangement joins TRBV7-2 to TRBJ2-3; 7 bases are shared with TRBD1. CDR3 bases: TGTGCCAGCAGCTTCGGGACAGTAAGCACAGATACGCAGTATTTT. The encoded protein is CASSFGTVSTDTQYF.